This TCR beta chain was recorded in a study of blood T cell repertoires in COVID-19. Study at large: Donors in the United States, Italy and Spain gave samples during acute or convalescent COVID-19. PBMCs, B-cell-depleted T cells, or T cells were the source of the cDNA or gDNA that made up the material.

As processed by the authors: Reference gene primer amplification in the assay estimated nucleated cell counts. Using immunoSEQ multiplex PCR, the repertoire was profiled, and TCRdb retains in-frame clones only, with some absent. The DNA gave D and trimming, while V, J and clone size come from that table. The sample lists about 130,000 clones, roughly 69% seen once, with 1.5% to 2% in the top ten. The germline V gene has CDR1 LGHNA and CDR2 YNFKEQ. CDR3 size: 15 residues. V dropped 1 base and J dropped 1 base, with 10 bases sitting between them. The TCR was taken from a woman aged 70 to 79 with acute or convalescent COVID-19. The V call is TRBV4-2, the J call TRBJ1-1; TRBD1 might be the D (5 bases). Material: peripheral blood. The CDR3 protein is CASSQGGTGNTEAFF. CDR3 nucleotide sequence: TGTGCCAGCAGCCAAGGGGGCACGGGGAACACTGAAGCTTTCTTT.